Shown below are 25 T cell receptor beta chains from a single sample sequenced in a study of blood T cell repertoires in COVID-19. Sequenced by immunoSEQ multiplex PCR; TCRdb stores in-frame clones only, minus some. The sample has 150,000 to 200,000 clones; more than 70% are singletons. Sequenced: peripheral blood. The receptors shown here come from a human donor in a cohort sampled during active COVID-19.

The V and J genes are TRBV3-1 (or the pseudogene TRBV3-2) and TRBJ1-2; D possibly corresponds to TRBD1 (5 bases). V dropped 3 bases and J dropped 0 bases, with 11 bases sitting between them. Germline V CDR1 and CDR2: LGHDT, YNNKEL (reference sequence). CDR3 length: 15 amino acids. In DNA, the CDR3 is TGTGCCAGCAGCCAGACGGGGGGGGCTAACTATGGCTACACCTTC. This codes for CASSQTGGANYGYTF.

The chain recombines TRBV6-5 with TRBJ1-1, with TRBD1 identical over 7 bases. Germline CDR1 reads MNHEY; CDR2 reads SVGAGI. The length of the CDR3 is 14 residues. The V gene end was trimmed by 2 bases and the J gene end by 7 bases; junction bases not matched to a gene: 7. The CDR3 sequence is CASSYRQGGSEAFF. The CDR3 DNA sequence: TGTGCCAGCAGTTACCGACAGGGAGGAAGTGAAGCTTTCTTT.

The CDR3 nucleotides read TGTGCCAGCAGTTTCCTACGCAATAGCGGGGGGGCAGGTGAGCAGTACTTC. Its translation: CASSFLRNSGGAGEQYF. V is TRBV28 and J is TRBJ2-7; 11 bases fit TRBD2. V was pared by 3 bases and J by 7 bases, with 14 bases of the junction left unmatched. Germline CDR1 and CDR2: MDHEN and SYDVKM. The CDR3 runs to 17 residues.

This chain joins TRBV4-3 and TRBJ2-7; a possible D gene is TRBD1 (6 bases). Germline CDR1 and CDR2: LGHNA and YSLEER. Between the trimmed V and J ends, which lost 1 base and 0 bases, there was a span of 13 bases. This CDR3 spans 16 amino acids. CDR3 nucleotide sequence: TGCGCCAGCAGCCAAGGCCGGGACACGATCTCCTACGAGCAGTACTTC. Its translation is CASSQGRDTISYEQYF.

This clone showed up just a few times. This rearrangement joins TRBV19 to TRBJ2-7, with TRBD1 matching 12 bases. This CDR3 has 15 amino acids. Losses at the gene ends were 7 bases for V and 6 bases for J; bases not matched to a gene: 10. Per germline, CDR1 LNHDA and CDR2 SQIVND (reference sequence). The CDR3 loop reads CASTPHGTGGAEQYF. The DNA for the CDR3 is TGTGCCAGTACCCCACACGGGACAGGGGGCGCCGAGCAGTACTTC.

The chain recombines TRBV2 with TRBJ2-1; 10 bases agree with TRBD1. V dropped 4 bases and J dropped 3; count of bases not matched to a gene: 3. Germline V gene sequence: CDR1 SNHLY, CDR2 FYNNEI. The CDR3 is 15 amino acids. Here the CDR3 reads CASSARTGGYNEQFF. CDR3 DNA: TGTGCCAGCAGTGCAAGGACAGGGGGCTACAATGAGCAGTTCTTC.

This sequence joins TRBV19 and TRBJ1-6; 7 bases fit TRBD1. With V trimmed by 5 bases and J by 6 bases, 13 bases remained unmatched. CDR3 length: 17 amino acids. From germline, CDR1 is LNHDA and CDR2 SQIVND (reference sequence). The CDR3 region is CASSLRQGQRLNSPLHF. DNA of the CDR3: TGTGCCAGTAGTCTGCGACAGGGACAGAGACTTAATTCACCCCTCCACTTT.

J is TRBJ1-1 and V is TRBV29-1; D not certain. Trimming removed 5 bases at V and 1 base at J, with 8 bases between. The CDR3 runs to 12 residues. CDR1 is SQVTM and CDR2 is ANQGSEA in the germline V gene. The DNA of the CDR3 is TGCAGCGTTTCTTTCCCGAACACTGAAGCTTTCTTT. This translates into CSVSFPNTEAFF.

This chain connects TRBV2 to TRBJ2-2; 7 positions match TRBD2. Germline loops: CDR1 SNHLY, CDR2 FYNNEI. The CDR3 has 13 residues. V trimming: 5 bases; J trimming: 7 bases; junction bases outside the gene matches: 4. The chain's CDR3 is CASSRLADGELFF. The CDR3 region has the DNA TGTGCCAGCAGTCGACTAGCCGACGGGGAGCTGTTTTTT.

This clone was observed once. This chain joins TRBV5-4 and TRBJ1-5, with D unclear. The CDR3 runs 13 residues. The V gene lost 2 bases and the J gene lost 7 bases, with 10 bases spanning the gap. Germline V gene data show CDR1 as SGHNT and CDR2 as YYREEE (reference sequence). In DNA, the CDR3 is TGTGCCAGCAGCTTTGGCGTGGGCCAGCCCCAGCATTTT. Its translation: CASSFGVGQPQHF.

This chain links TRBV6-2 or TRBV6-3 with TRBJ1-1; D possibly corresponds to TRBD1 (5 bases). CDR1 MNHEY and CDR2 SVGEGT come from the germline V gene. CDR3 length: 13 amino acids. The ends were cut back, 0 bases at V and 6 bases at J, with 8 bases in the middle. CDR3 loop: CASSYSGGAEAFF. CDR3 coding DNA: TGTGCCAGCAGTTACTCGGGAGGGGCTGAAGCTTTCTTT.

The chain uses TRBV5-1 and TRBJ2-3, with D uncertain. Trimming stripped 0 bases from V and 2 bases from J, with 4 bases between. The CDR3 loop spans 13 amino acids. Germline CDR1 is SGHRS and CDR2 is YFSETQ. CDR3 sequence: CASSLASTDTQYF. The CDR3 DNA is TGCGCCAGCAGCTTGGCCTCCACAGATACGCAGTATTTT.

CDR3 nucleotides: TGTGCCAGTAGTCTCGGGAACTCCCTGAACACTGAAGCTTTCTTT. It yields the protein CASSLGNSLNTEAFF. The genes are TRBV19 and TRBJ1-1; D not certain. The CDR3 is made up of 15 amino acids. V was cut by 5 bases and J by 0 bases, with 13 bases left in between. Germline lookup yields CDR1 LNHDA and CDR2 SQIVND (reference sequence).

V is TRBV9 and J is TRBJ1-4, with D uncertain. The V and J ends lost 1 base and 4 bases respectively, with 5 bases between them. The CDR3 runs 13 residues. Per germline, CDR1 SGDLS and CDR2 YYNGEE. CDR3 amino acids: CASSVRDNEKLFF. The DNA of the CDR3 is TGTGCCAGCAGCGTACGGGATAATGAAAAACTGTTTTTT.

The chain recombines TRBV28 with TRBJ1-4; TRBD1 matches 7 bases. The CDR3 sequence is 14 residues long. V lost 6 bases, J lost 7 bases, and 8 bases stayed unmatched. Germline CDR1 reads MDHEN; CDR2 reads SYDVKM. The CDR3 region is CASSLRGLGEKLFF. The CDR3 DNA follows: TGTGCCAGCAGCTTAAGGGGGCTGGGTGAAAAACTGTTTTTT.

The genes are TRBV14 and TRBJ2-2, with 12 bases lining up with TRBD2. Germline CDR1 and CDR2: SGHDN and FVKESK. The CDR3 loop spans 17 amino acids. The trim removed 3 bases at V and 6 bases at J, leaving 8 bases unmatched. CDR3: CASSHRTTSGSSGELFF. CDR3 sequence (DNA): TGTGCCAGCAGCCACCGAACGACTAGCGGGAGTTCCGGGGAGCTGTTTTTT.

The V and J genes are TRBV6-5 and TRBJ2-7, with D possibly being TRBD1 (6 bases). Germline loops: CDR1 MNHEY, CDR2 SVGAGI. The CDR3 sequence is 13 residues long. Between the trimmed V and J ends, which lost 2 bases and 6 bases, there was a span of 11 bases. The DNA of the CDR3 is TGTGCCAGCAGTTACCAGGGGTTGGGCGAGCAGTACTTC. It encodes CASSYQGLGEQYF.

This rearrangement joins TRBV27 to TRBJ1-3, with 8 bases lining up with TRBD1. CDR1 and CDR2 from the germline V gene are MNHEY and SMNVEV (reference sequence). V shed 6 bases, J shed 3 bases, and the junction held 13 bases outside the gene matches. The CDR3 length is 17 residues. This CDR3 reads CASSLTGQGGGGNTIYF. CDR3 bases: TGTGCCAGCAGCTTAACAGGACAGGGTGGGGGTGGAAACACCATATATTTT.

This sequence joins TRBV10-1 and TRBJ2-1, with TRBD2 matching 13 bases. CDR1 and CDR2 from the germline V gene are WNHNN and SYGVQD (reference sequence). After removal of 3 bases from V and 7 bases from J, the junction contained 3 bases not matched to a gene. This CDR3 spans 15 amino acids. The CDR3 spells CASSDRLAGGNEQFF. DNA of the CDR3: TGCGCCAGCAGTGATAGACTAGCGGGAGGTAATGAGCAGTTCTTC.

This sequence joins TRBV18 and TRBJ1-2; D call uncertain. CDR1 and CDR2 from the germline V gene are KGHSH and LQKENI. V lost 2 bases, J lost 1 base, and 14 bases lay in between. The CDR3 length is 16 residues. The chain's CDR3 is CASSPTSDQFNYGYTF. The DNA for the CDR3 is TGTGCCAGCTCACCAACAAGCGACCAATTTAACTATGGCTACACCTTC. Full variable domain (rest looked up from reference TRBV18 and TRBJ1-2): NAGVMQNPRHLVRRRGQEARLRCSPMKGHSHVYWYRQLPEEGLKFMVYLQKENIIDESGMPKERFSAEFPKEGPSILRIQQVVRGDSAAYFCASSPTSDQFNYGYTFGSGTRLTVV.

The chain joins TRBV25-1 to TRBJ1-1; D is undetermined. Trimming cost V 6 bases and J 6 bases, with 11 bases left between them. The CDR3 is made up of 12 amino acids. Per the germline V gene, CDR1 is MGHDK and CDR2 is SYGVNS. CDR3 protein: CASRSEVPEAFF. For the CDR3, the DNA is TGTGCCAGCAGATCTGAGGTCCCTGAAGCTTTCTTT.

The chain uses TRBV19 and TRBJ1-5; 8 bases are shared with TRBD1. Per the germline V gene, CDR1 is LNHDA and CDR2 is SQIVND (reference sequence). V dropped 5 bases and J dropped 7; count of bases not matched to a gene: 7. The CDR3 is 14 residues long. Here the CDR3 DNA reads TGTGCCAGTAGTCGGACAGGGCTTTCACAGCCCCAGCATTTT. It specifies CASSRTGLSQPQHF.

This clone has just a few counts. V gene TRBV4-1 combines with J gene TRBJ2-2; D remains unclear. V lost 1 base, J lost 7 bases, and 7 bases lay in between. The CDR3 covers 13 residues. Germline-derived CDR1 and CDR2 are MGHRA and YSYEKL. Here the CDR3 DNA reads TGCGCCAGCAGCCAAGCAGTTCGCGGGGAGCTGTTTTTT. As protein: CASSQAVRGELFF.

J is TRBJ2-1 and V is TRBV24-1; 10 nucleotides line up with TRBD2. V lost 7 bases to trimming and J lost 5 bases; unmatched junction nucleotides: 4. The germline V gene encodes CDR1 KGHDR and CDR2 SFDVKD. There are 14 residues in the CDR3. The CDR3 here is CATSAAGGNNEQFF. The CDR3 DNA is TGTGCCACCAGCGCAGCGGGAGGGAACAATGAGCAGTTCTTC.

The rearrangement links TRBV12-2 to TRBJ2-4; the table gives TRBD2 as D, unverified against the DNA. TRBV12-2 is a known pseudogene. This CDR3 contains 16 residues. The CDR3 region is CASRQETSGAKNIQYF. In DNA, the CDR3 is TGTGCAAGTCGCCAAGAGACTAGCGGGGCCAAAAACATTCAGTACTTC.